The clone carrying this T cell receptor beta chain is a singleton in its sample. Antigen unknown. The V end was cut by 0 bases, the J end by 1 base, with 10 bases between. Germline CDR1 and CDR2: SGHTA and FQGTGA. This CDR3 region has 16 residues. The sample belongs to a study of T cell responses to AZD1222 COVID-19 vaccine. Findings of the study overall: After the peak T cell response, and only then, were repertoires sampled. When two AZD1222 doses had been given, Spike-specific TCR breadth and depth rose. White British ancestry dominated among donors, who included more females, and clonal diversity was possibly underestimated. Targeting of unmutated variant regions was reportedly seen in nearly half of spike-specific TCRs.

Using immunoSEQ multiplex PCR, the repertoire was profiled, and TCRdb retains in-frame clones only, with some absent. The top ten clones hold approximately 19% of a sample with 150,000 to 180,000 clones, roughly 90% of them seen once. V is TRBV7-3 and J is TRBJ2-1; D may correspond to TRBD1 or TRBD2 (5 bases each). This sample comprised peripheral blood, obtained on day 0 of AZD1222 vaccination. The TCR originated in an adult in good health. CDR3 coding DNA: TGTGCCAGCAGCTTAACCCAGGGAGCTTCCTACAATGAGCAGTTCTTC. Its protein product is CASSLTQGASYNEQFF.